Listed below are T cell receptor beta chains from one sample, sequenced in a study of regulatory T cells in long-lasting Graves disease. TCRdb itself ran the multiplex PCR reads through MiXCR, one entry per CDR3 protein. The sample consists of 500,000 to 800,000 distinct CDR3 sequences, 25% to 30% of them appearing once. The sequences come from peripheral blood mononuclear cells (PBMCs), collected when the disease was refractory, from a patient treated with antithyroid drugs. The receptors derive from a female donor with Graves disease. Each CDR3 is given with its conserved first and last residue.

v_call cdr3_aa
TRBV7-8 CASSDDIGDWGQPQHF
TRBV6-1 CASSTRDRGDSGANVLTF
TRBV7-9 CASSLATSSTEAFF
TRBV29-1 CSVEDLWTDAGYTF
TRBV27 CASSFISGTGATEAFF
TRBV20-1 CSASTSGDTGELFF
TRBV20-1 CSARSGQGVYEQYF
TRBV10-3 CAISDPPRAEAFF
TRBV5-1 CASSSTGEGPLFF
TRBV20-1 CSAYVHLGDTEAFF
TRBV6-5 CASSYERDRGHEQYF
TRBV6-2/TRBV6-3 CASSYGGGPEKLFF
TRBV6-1 CASSELSSGGETQYF
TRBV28 CASGPGGGRYTNQPQHF
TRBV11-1 CASSLAWETYEQYF
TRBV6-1 CASSEAPRAQHF
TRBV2 CASRPHRGSGTEAFF
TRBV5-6 CASSSTESSYNSPLHF
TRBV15 CATSALTSATDTQYF
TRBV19 CASSTAGEAGELFF
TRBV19 CASSPNRGQGGGEAFF
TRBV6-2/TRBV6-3 CASSRALNTGELFF
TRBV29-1 CSVRTGFGSNQPQHF
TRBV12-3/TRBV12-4 CASREQGEAFF
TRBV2 CASSEMSGDAFF
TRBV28 CASSSKILVRALAFF
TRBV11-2 CASSLDWDRVFTEAFF
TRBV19 CASSPMGDSSYEQYF
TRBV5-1 CASSLEWPAYEQYF
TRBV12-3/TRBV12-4 CASSLVPSGYEQYF
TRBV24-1 CATSWTRAPGYTF
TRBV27 CASSLSIGLRAFF
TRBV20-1 CSAPGRTEAFF
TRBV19 CASSIYGARTEAFF
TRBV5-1 CASSLAFLGGTEAFF
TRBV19 CASSIAGVETQYF
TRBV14 CASSQGARRLYERYF
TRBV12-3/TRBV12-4 CASSSSTGTGSSPLHF
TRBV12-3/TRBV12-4 CATGINSPLHF
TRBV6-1 CASIEGIGGRLSPGNTIYF
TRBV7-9 CASSTTSGANTGELFF
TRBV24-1 CATEAGQGANYGYTF
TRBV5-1 CASSLGVGLEQYF
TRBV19 CASSTKGPIYGYTF
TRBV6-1 CASSPRTFNQPQHF
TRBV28 CASRAPINEKLFF
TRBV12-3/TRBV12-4 CASSFLAGSYEQYF
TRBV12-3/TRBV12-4 CASRLTRRGVEEQYF
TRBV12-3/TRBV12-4 CASAGTANSPLHF
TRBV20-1 CSAVAGVRNEQFF
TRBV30 CAWSSGERQPQHF
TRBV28 CASSYTGTGGVGELFF
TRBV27 CASSLLGQTSYEQYF
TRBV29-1 CSVVGGTYEQYF
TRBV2 CASSVHRGTNTEAFF
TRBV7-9 CASSLGDAPSEKLFF
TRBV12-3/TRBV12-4 CASSLNVGQDNQPQHF
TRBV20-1 CSVIDGGRCNEQYF